Below are 17 T cell receptor beta chains sequenced from a single sample in a study of blood T cell repertoires in COVID-19 (dated by TCRdb to the early 2020s). Library generation was performed with the immunoSEQ multiplex PCR assay. TCRdb holds this immuneACCESS table with in-frame rearrangements only. Some clones are missing; in checked studies, unresolved V genes explain under half, and the rest has no known cause. This sample lists over 85,000 clones; 85% were detected once. The leading ten clones occupy nearly 3.5% of the sample. Material for sequencing was peripheral blood. All receptors derive from a man aged 45-65 years with acute or convalescent COVID-19.

The V gene is TRBV7-6, the J gene TRBJ2-7; 10 bases fit TRBD1. This CDR3 is built from 17 residues. Germline V gene lookup returns CDR1 SGHVS and CDR2 FNYEAQ. V dropped 5 bases and J dropped 4; count of bases not matched to a gene: 14. This CDR3 reads CASSPNGRTGGLYEQYF. The DNA of the CDR3 is TGTGCCAGCAGCCCTAACGGTAGGACAGGGGGTCTTTACGAGCAGTACTTC.

The V gene is TRBV18, the J gene TRBJ2-5, with 7 bases fitting TRBD1. This CDR3 has 15 amino acids. Germline-derived CDR1 and CDR2 are KGHSH and LQKENI. The trim removed 2 bases at V and 0 bases at J, leaving 3 bases unmatched. The CDR3, as DNA: TGTGCCAGCTCACCAATGACAGGGTACCAAGAGACCCAGTACTTC. This encodes CASSPMTGYQETQYF.

V and J are TRBV21-1 and TRBJ2-7; the table's TRBD1 call for D was not verified on the DNA. TRBV21-1 is a pseudogene. This CDR3 has 15 amino acids. CDR3 nucleotides: TGTGCCAGCAGCGCAGGGGGGACAGGGGGAAACGAGCAGTACTTC. Translated, it gives CASSAGGTGGNEQYF.

This CDR3 is CASSLESGTSFYSYEQYF. DNA for the CDR3: TGTGCCAGCAGCTTAGAATCCGGGACATCATTCTATTCCTACGAGCAGTACTTC. The chain recombines TRBV7-2 with TRBJ2-7; possibly TRBD1 for D (6 bases). This CDR3 comprises 18 residues. Germline V gives CDR1 SGHTA, CDR2 FQGNSA. The V end was cut by 1 base, the J end by 1 base, with 20 bases between.

This clone has just a few counts. The V and J genes are TRBV29-1 and TRBJ1-5, with D perhaps matching TRBD1 (5 bases). The germline gives CDR1 SQVTM, CDR2 ANQGSEA. The length of the CDR3 is 15 residues. Trimming removed 2 bases at V and 3 bases at J, with 14 bases between. CDR3 sequence: CSVEWGPGYNQPQHF. CDR3 nucleotide sequence: TGCAGCGTTGAATGGGGCCCAGGGTACAATCAGCCCCAGCATTTT. Drawing the rest from reference TRBV29-1 and TRBJ1-5, the complete variable domain is SAVISQKPSRDICQRGTSLTIQCQVDSQVTMMFWYRQQPGQSLTLIATANQGSEATYESGFVIDKFPISRPNLTFSTLTVSNMSPEDSSIYLCSVEWGPGYNQPQHFGDGTRLSIL.

The chain is built from TRBV7-9 and TRBJ2-7; 9 nucleotides align to TRBD1. J gave up 3 bases and V 3 bases, and 3 bases lay outside the gene matches. This CDR3 region has 14 residues. Germline V gene lookup returns CDR1 SEHNR and CDR2 FQNEAQ (reference sequence). As DNA, the CDR3 is TGTGCCAGCAGCTTGGGACAGGGTTTCTACGAGCAGTACTTC. This sequence encodes CASSLGQGFYEQYF.

This sequence joins TRBV28 and TRBJ1-1; 7 bases are a match to TRBD1. CDR1 is MDHEN and CDR2 is SYDVKM in the germline V gene. Trimming removed 6 bases from V and 5 bases from J; junction bases left unmatched: 12. The CDR3 contains 15 residues. CDR3 in DNA: TGTGCCAGCAGCCCTTCCACAGGGGTGCAGACTGAAGCTTTCTTT. Translated, it gives CASSPSTGVQTEAFF.

The V call is TRBV4-2, the J call TRBJ2-7; 9 bases fit TRBD1. The J segment lost 1 base and the V segment lost 1 base, leaving 2 bases of the junction unmatched. Germline CDR1 reads LGHNA; CDR2 reads YNFKEQ. The CDR3 has 15 residues. The CDR3 coding sequence is TGTGCCAGCAGCCAAGCTGGGACAGGGTCCTACGAGCAGTACTTC. This encodes CASSQAGTGSYEQYF.

This chain links TRBV24-1 with TRBJ2-1; the D gene is possibly TRBD2 (5 bases). Germline V gene lookup returns CDR1 KGHDR and CDR2 SFDVKD. V dropped 6 bases and J dropped 3 bases, with 8 bases sitting between them. The CDR3 loop spans 13 amino acids. The CDR3, as DNA: TGTGCCACCAGTCTAGACTACTACAATGAGCAGTTCTTC. It yields the protein CATSLDYYNEQFF.

The rearrangement uses TRBV27 and TRBJ1-2; the D gene is possibly TRBD1 (6 bases). The V end was cut by 5 bases, the J end by 8 bases, with 12 bases between. Germline V gene data show CDR1 as MNHEY and CDR2 as SMNVEV (reference sequence). This CDR3 is 12 amino acids long. The CDR3 region has the DNA TGTGCCAGCAGTACGACAGGTGCCGGCTACACCTTC. Translation: CASSTTGAGYTF.

J is TRBJ1-5 and V is TRBV10-1; D gene uncertain. CDR3 length: 12 amino acids. The germline V gene has CDR1 WNHNN and CDR2 SYGVQD (reference sequence). Trimming cost V 6 bases and J 3 bases, with 6 bases left between them. The CDR3 loop is CASRRSNQPQHF. DNA of the CDR3: TGCGCCAGCAGGCGATCCAATCAGCCCCAGCATTTT.

Only one count was recorded for this clone. V usage is TRBV24-1 and J usage is TRBJ2-7; TRBD1 matches 12 bases. CDR3 length: 16 residues. Germline V gene lookup returns CDR1 KGHDR and CDR2 SFDVKD. J gave up 5 bases and V 2 bases, and 6 bases lay outside the gene matches. The CDR3 bases are TGTGCCACCAGTGATTCGGGACAGGGGGCGCGGAACGAGCAGTACTTC. It is translated as CATSDSGQGARNEQYF.

The V and J genes are TRBV18 and TRBJ1-2, with 7 bases identical to TRBD1. This CDR3 has 14 amino acids. CDR1 and CDR2 (germline): KGHSH, LQKENI. J was trimmed by 7 bases and V by 3 bases; bases with no gene match: 8. CDR3 DNA sequence: TGTGCCAGCTCACCGGCGGGACAGTCGGTTGGCTACACCTTC. This encodes CASSPAGQSVGYTF. Filled out from reference TRBV18 and TRBJ1-2, the complete variable domain reads NAGVMQNPRHLVRRRGQEARLRCSPMKGHSHVYWYRQLPEEGLKFMVYLQKENIIDESGMPKERFSAEFPKEGPSILRIQQVVRGDSAAYFCASSPAGQSVGYTFGSGTRLTVV.

This sequence joins TRBV28 and TRBJ2-7; 8 bases match TRBD2. The CDR3 is made up of 17 amino acids. Germline V gene lookup returns CDR1 MDHEN and CDR2 SYDVKM. With V trimmed by 3 bases and J by 2 bases, 12 bases remained unmatched. The CDR3: CASSLIAGFKNPYEQYF. Written as DNA, the CDR3 is TGTGCCAGCAGTTTGATAGCGGGATTTAAAAACCCCTACGAGCAGTACTTC.

This sequence joins TRBV3-1 (or the pseudogene TRBV3-2) and TRBJ1-2; D perhaps matches TRBD1 (5 bases). The CDR3 has 14 residues. The germline V gene encodes CDR1 LGHDT and CDR2 YNNKEL (reference sequence). Trimming left V 0 bases short and J 2 bases short, with 7 bases between. The CDR3 is CASSQERTNYGYTF. The DNA for the CDR3 is TGTGCCAGCAGCCAAGAGCGGACAAACTATGGCTACACCTTC.

The genes are TRBV6-5 and TRBJ1-1; 7 nucleotides agree with TRBD1. V dropped 0 bases and J dropped 3; count of bases not matched to a gene: 4. CDR3 size: 15 residues. The germline CDR1 and CDR2 sequences are MNHEY and SVGAGI. Here the CDR3 DNA reads TGTGCCAGCAGTTACTCGAAGGGGGCGGACACTGAAGCTTTCTTT. Translated, it gives CASSYSKGADTEAFF.

The genes are TRBV19 and TRBJ1-1, with D perhaps matching TRBD1 (5 bases). V dropped 5 bases and J dropped 5 bases, with 12 bases sitting between them. Germline CDR1 is LNHDA and CDR2 is SQIVND (reference sequence). The CDR3 extends over 13 amino acids. CDR3 in DNA: TGTGCCAGTAGTCCCCAGGGAAGGACTGAAGCTTTCTTT. Protein product: CASSPQGRTEAFF.